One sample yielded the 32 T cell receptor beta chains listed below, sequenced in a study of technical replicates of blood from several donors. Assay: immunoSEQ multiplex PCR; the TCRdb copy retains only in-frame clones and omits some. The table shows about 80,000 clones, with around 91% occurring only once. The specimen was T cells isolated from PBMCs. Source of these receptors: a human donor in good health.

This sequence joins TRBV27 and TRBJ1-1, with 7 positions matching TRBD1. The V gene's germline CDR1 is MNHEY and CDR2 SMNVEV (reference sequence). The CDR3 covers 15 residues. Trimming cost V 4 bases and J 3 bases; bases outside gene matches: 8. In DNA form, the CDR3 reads TGTGCCAGCAGTTCGATCGGGACAGCTGACACTGAAGCTTTCTTT. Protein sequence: CASSSIGTADTEAFF.

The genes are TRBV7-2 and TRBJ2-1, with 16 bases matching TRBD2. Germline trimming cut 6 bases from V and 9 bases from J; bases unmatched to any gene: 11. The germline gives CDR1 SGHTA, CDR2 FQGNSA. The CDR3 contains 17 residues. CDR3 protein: CASRGSGTSGREIEQFF. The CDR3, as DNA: TGTGCCAGCAGGGGTTCCGGGACTAGCGGGAGGGAAATTGAGCAGTTCTTC.

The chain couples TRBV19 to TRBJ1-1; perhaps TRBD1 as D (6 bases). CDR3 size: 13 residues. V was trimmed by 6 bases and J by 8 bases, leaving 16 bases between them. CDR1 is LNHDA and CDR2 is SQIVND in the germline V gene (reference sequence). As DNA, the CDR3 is TGTGCCAGTAGCCTGGGGGCTAGGGAGGAAGCTTTCTTT. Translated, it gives CASSLGAREEAFF.

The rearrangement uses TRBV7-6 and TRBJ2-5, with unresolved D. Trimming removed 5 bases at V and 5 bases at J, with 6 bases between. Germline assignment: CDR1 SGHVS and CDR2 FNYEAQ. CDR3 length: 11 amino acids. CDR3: CASSLVETQYF. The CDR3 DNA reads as TGTGCCAGCAGCCTCGTGGAGACCCAGTACTTC.

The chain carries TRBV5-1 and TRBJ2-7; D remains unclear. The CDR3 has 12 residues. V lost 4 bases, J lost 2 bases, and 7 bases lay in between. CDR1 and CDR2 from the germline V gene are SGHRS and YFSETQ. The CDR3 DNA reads TGCGCCAGCAGCACAGAGACCTACGAGCAGTACTTC. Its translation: CASSTETYEQYF.

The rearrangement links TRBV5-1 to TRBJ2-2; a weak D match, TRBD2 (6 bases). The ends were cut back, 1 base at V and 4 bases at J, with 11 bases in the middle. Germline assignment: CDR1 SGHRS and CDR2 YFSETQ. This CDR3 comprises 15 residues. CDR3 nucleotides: TGCGCCAGCAGCTTGCCGGGAGTGACCACCGGGGAGCTGTTTTTT. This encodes CASSLPGVTTGELFF. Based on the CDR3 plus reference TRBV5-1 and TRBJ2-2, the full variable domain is KAGVTQTPRYLIKTRGQQVTLSCSPISGHRSVSWYQQTPGQGLQFLFEYFSETQRNKGNFPGRFSGRQFSNSRSEMNVSTLELGDSALYLCASSLPGVTTGELFFGEGSRLTVL.

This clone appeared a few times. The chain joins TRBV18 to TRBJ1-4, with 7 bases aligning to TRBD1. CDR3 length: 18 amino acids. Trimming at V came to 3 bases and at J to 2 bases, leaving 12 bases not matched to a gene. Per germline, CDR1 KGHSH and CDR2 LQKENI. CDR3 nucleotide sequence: TGTGCCAGCTCACCCCGACAGTTTGACAGGGCTACTAATGAAAAACTGTTTTTT. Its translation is CASSPRQFDRATNEKLFF.

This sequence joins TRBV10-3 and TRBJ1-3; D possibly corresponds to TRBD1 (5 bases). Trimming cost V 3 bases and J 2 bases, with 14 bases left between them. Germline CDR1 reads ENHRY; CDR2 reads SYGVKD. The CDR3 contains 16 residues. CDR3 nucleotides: TGTGCCATCAGTGAAGGGGCTCTCGTGACTGGAAACACCATATATTTT. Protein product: CAISEGALVTGNTIYF.

The CDR3 DNA follows: TGTGCCAGCAGTTACTGGCCCACAGATACGCAGTATTTT. It codes for CASSYWPTDTQYF. This chain links TRBV6-5 with TRBJ2-3; D is uncertain. V shed 1 base and J shed 2 bases, with 4 bases lying between them. This CDR3 is built from 13 residues. CDR1 MNHEY and CDR2 SVGAGI come from the germline V gene.

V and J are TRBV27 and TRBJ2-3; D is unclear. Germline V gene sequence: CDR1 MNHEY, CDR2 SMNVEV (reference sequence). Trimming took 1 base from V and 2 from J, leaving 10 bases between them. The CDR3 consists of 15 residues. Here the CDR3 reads CASSLLGGYTDTQYF. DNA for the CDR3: TGTGCCAGCAGTTTATTAGGCGGCTACACAGATACGCAGTATTTT.

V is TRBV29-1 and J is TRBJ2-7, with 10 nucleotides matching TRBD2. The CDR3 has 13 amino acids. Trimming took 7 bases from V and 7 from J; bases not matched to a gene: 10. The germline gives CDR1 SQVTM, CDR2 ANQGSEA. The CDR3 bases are TGCAGCGCCCAAGCGGGAGGGCCGGGAGAGCAGTACTTC. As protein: CSAQAGGPGEQYF.

The CDR3: CASSPPPRLPYNEQFF. Written as DNA, the CDR3 is TGTGCCAGCAGTCCTCCTCCTAGGTTACCCTACAATGAGCAGTTCTTC. The chain couples TRBV27 to TRBJ2-1; no definite D call. V was trimmed by 5 bases and J by 2 bases, leaving 16 bases between them. The CDR3 runs to 16 residues. Germline V gene sequence: CDR1 MNHEY, CDR2 SMNVEV (reference sequence).

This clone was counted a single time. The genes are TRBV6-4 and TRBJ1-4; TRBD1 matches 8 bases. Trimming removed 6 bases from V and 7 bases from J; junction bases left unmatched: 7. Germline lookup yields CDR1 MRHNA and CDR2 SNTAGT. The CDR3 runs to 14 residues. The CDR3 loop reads CASSATGGGEKLFF. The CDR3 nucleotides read TGTGCCAGCAGCGCTACAGGGGGTGGTGAAAAACTGTTTTTT.

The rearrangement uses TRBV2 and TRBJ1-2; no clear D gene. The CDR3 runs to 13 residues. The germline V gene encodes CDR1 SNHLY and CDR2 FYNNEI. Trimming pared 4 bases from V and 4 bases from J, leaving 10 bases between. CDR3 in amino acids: CASSGGVFYGYTF. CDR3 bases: TGTGCCAGCAGTGGGGGAGTTTTCTATGGCTACACCTTC.

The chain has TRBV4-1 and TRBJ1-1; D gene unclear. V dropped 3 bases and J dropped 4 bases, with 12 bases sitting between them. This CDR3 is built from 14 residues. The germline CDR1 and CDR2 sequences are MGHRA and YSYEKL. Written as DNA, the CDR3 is TGCGCCAGCAGCCATTCTTTCCCGGGCACTGAAGCTTTCTTT. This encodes CASSHSFPGTEAFF.

The CDR3 DNA reads TGTGCCAGCAGTCACGGGACAGGCGGGTCTACCTTC. Residues: CASSHGTGGSTF. The V and J genes are TRBV6-1 and TRBJ1-2; 8 nucleotides line up with TRBD1. Looked up from germline, CDR1 is MNHNS and CDR2 is SASEGT. This CDR3 has 12 amino acids. The J segment lost 14 bases and the V segment lost 5 bases, leaving 10 bases of the junction unmatched.

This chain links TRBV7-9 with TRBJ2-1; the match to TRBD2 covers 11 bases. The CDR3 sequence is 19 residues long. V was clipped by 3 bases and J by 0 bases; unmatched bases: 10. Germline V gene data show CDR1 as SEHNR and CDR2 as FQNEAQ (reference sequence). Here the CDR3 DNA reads TGTGCCAGCAGCTTTCCTCTAGCGGGAGGTTTAAGCTCCTACAATGAGCAGTTCTTC. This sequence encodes CASSFPLAGGLSSYNEQFF.

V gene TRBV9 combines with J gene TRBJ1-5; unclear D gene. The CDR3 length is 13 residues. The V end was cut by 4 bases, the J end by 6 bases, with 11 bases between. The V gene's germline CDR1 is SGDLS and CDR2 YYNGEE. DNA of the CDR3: TGTGCCAGCAGCCGCGGGGTGGGTCAGCCCCAGCATTTT. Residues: CASSRGVGQPQHF. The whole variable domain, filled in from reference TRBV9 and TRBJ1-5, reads DSGVTQTPKHLITATGQRVTLRCSPRSGDLSVYWYQQSLDQGLQFLIQYYNGEERAKGNILERFSAQQFPDLHSELNLSSLELGDSALYFCASSRGVGQPQHFGDGTRLSIL.

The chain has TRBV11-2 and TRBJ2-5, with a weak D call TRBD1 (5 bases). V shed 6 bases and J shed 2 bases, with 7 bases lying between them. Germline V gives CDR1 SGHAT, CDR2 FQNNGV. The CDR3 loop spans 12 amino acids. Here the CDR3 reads CASRNRQETQYF. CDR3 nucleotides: TGTGCCAGCAGGAACAGGCAAGAGACCCAGTACTTC.

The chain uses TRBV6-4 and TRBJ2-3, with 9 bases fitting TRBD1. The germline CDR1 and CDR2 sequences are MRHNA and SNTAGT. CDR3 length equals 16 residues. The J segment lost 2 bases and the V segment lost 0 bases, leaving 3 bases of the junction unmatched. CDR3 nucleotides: TGTGCCAGCAGTGACTCAGGGACAGGGCCCACAGATACGCAGTATTTT. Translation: CASSDSGTGPTDTQYF.

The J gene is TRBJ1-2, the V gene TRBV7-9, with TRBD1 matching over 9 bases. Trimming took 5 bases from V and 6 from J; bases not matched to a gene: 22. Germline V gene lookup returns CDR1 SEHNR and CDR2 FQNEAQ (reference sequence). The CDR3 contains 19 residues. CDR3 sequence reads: CASSAGQGDPRLHTHGYTF. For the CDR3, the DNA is TGTGCCAGCAGCGCGGGACAGGGAGATCCGAGACTCCATACCCATGGCTACACCTTC.

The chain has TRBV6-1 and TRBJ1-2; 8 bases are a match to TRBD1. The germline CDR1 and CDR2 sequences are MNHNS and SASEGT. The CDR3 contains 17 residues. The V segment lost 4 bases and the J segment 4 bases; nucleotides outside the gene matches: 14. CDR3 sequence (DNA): TGTGCCAGCAGTGGAGAGAGACAGGGGTATAGGAGCTATGGCTACACCTTC. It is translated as CASSGERQGYRSYGYTF.

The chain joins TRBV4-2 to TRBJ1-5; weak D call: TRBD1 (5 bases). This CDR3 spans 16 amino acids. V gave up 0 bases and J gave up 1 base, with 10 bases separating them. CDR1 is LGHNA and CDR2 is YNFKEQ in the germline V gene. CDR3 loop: CASSQDIYRSNQPQHF. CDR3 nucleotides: TGTGCCAGCAGCCAAGATATATACAGGAGCAATCAGCCCCAGCATTTT.

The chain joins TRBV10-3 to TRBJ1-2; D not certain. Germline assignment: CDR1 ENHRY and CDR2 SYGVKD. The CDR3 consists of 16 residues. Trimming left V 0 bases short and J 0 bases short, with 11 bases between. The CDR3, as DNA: TGTGCCATCAGTGAGTCGGACTGGAGTACTAACTATGGCTACACCTTC. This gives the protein CAISESDWSTNYGYTF.

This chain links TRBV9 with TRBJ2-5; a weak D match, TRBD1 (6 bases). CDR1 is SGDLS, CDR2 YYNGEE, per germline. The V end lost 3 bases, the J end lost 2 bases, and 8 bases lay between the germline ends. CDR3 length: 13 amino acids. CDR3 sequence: CASSGDTQETQYF. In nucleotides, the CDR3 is TGTGCCAGCAGCGGGGACACTCAAGAGACCCAGTACTTC.

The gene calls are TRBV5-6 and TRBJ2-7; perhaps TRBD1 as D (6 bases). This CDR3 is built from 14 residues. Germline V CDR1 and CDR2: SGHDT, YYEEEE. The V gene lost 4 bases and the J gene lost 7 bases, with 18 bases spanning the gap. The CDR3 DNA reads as TGTGCCAGCAGCGCAGGGGCTGCTATGGGGGAGCAGTACTTC. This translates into CASSAGAAMGEQYF.

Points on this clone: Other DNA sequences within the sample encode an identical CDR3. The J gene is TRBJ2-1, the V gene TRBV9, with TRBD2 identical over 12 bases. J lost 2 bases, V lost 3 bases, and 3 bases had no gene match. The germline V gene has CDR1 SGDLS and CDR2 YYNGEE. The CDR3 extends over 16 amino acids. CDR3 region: CASSAGLAGTYNEQFF. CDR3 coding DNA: TGTGCCAGCAGCGCAGGACTAGCGGGGACCTACAATGAGCAGTTCTTC.

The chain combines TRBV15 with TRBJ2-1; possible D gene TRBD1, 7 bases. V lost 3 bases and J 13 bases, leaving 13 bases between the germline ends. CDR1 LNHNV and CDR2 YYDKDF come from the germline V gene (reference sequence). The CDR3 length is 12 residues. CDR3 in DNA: TGTGCCACCAGCAGGGAGGGGGCTGGACAGTTCTTC. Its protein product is CATSREGAGQFF.

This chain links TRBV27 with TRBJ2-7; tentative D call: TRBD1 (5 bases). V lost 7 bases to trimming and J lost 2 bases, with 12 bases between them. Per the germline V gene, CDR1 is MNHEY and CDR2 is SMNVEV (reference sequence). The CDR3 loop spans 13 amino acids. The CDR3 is CASKLQGTYEQYF. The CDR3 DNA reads TGTGCCAGCAAACTTCAGGGAACCTACGAGCAGTACTTC.

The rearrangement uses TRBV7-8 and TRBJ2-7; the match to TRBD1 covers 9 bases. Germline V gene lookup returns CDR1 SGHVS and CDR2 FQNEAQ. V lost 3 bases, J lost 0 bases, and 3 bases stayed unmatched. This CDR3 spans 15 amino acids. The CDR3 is CASSFGTGSSYEQYF. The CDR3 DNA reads TGTGCCAGCAGCTTTGGGACAGGGAGCTCCTACGAGCAGTACTTC.

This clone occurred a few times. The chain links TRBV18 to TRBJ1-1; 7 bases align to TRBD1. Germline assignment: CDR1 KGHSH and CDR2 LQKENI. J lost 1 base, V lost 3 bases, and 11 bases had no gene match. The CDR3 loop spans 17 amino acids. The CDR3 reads CASSPTYDRVSNTEAFF. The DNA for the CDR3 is TGTGCCAGCTCACCGACATACGACAGGGTCTCGAACACTGAAGCTTTCTTT.

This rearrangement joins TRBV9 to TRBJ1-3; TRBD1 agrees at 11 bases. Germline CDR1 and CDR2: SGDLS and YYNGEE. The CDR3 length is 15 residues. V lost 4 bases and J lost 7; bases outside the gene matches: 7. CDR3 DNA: TGTGCCAGCAGCCCAGGGGACAGGGGGTGTAACACCATATATTTT. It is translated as CASSPGDRGCNTIYF.